These 27 T cell receptor beta chains share one sample of origin, sequenced in a study of T cells after yellow fever vaccination. TCRdb processed the 5' RACE reads anew with MiXCR; each CDR3 protein has one entry. This table holds some 300,000 distinct CDR3 sequences, over 8.5% found once. The sequenced sample was CD4+ T cells sorted from PBMCs, obtained 45 days after the yellow fever booster vaccination. Receptor source: a man younger than 35 who received the YFV17D yellow fever vaccine.

This clonotype occurred a few times. J is TRBJ2-3 and V is TRBV20-1, with D maybe TRBD2 (6 bases). The germline V gene has CDR1 DFQATT and CDR2 SNEGSKA (reference sequence). CDR3 length: 16 residues. Trimming left V 1 base short and J 0 bases short, with 14 bases between. The DNA for the CDR3 is TGCAGTGCTAGAGTACCGGGGCGGGGAAGCACAGATACGCAGTATTTT. Amino acids: CSARVPGRGSTDTQYF.

This clonotype was detected ten times or more. The rearrangement joins TRBV3-1 to TRBJ2-7; perhaps D is TRBD1 or TRBD2 (5 bases each). Germline V gene sequence: CDR1 LGHDT, CDR2 YNNKEL (reference sequence). There are 14 residues in the CDR3. Trimming pared 2 bases from V and 4 bases from J, leaving 12 bases between. CDR3 DNA sequence: TGTGCCAGCAGCCAAACCGGGGCGGTATACGAGCAGTACTTC. Residues: CASSQTGAVYEQYF.

This clonotype was recorded a few times. The chain carries TRBV7-9 and TRBJ2-4, with D hard to call. The germline gives CDR1 SEHNR, CDR2 FQNEAQ (reference sequence). The CDR3 spans 16 residues. V gave up 5 bases and J gave up 3 bases, with 17 bases separating them. CDR3 DNA sequence: TGTGCCAGCAGCCCCGCTTTCTCGTTTGGCAAAAACATTCAGTACTTC. This gives the protein CASSPAFSFGKNIQYF.

CDR3 loop: CASSLEPGGNGYTF. CDR3 DNA: TGTGCCAGCAGTTTAGAACCAGGGGGAAATGGCTACACCTTC. This chain uses TRBV12-3 or TRBV12-4 with TRBJ1-2; the match to TRBD1 covers 7 bases. The CDR3 spans 14 residues. V was clipped by 1 base and J by 6 bases; unmatched bases: 5.

This clonotype was detected a few times. The chain combines TRBV24-1 with TRBJ1-5; no clear D gene. The V and J ends lost 2 bases and 4 bases respectively, with 14 bases between them. Per germline, CDR1 KGHDR and CDR2 SFDVKD. The CDR3 totals 16 residues. The chain's CDR3 is CATSDSKGGSNQPQHF. The DNA for the CDR3 is TGTGCCACCAGTGATTCCAAGGGAGGGTCGAATCAGCCCCAGCATTTT.

This clonotype appeared many times. V is TRBV12-3 or TRBV12-4 and J is TRBJ2-5; 8 bases fit TRBD2. The CDR3 is 15 residues long. V dropped 8 bases and J dropped 4; count of bases not matched to a gene: 12. In nucleotides, the CDR3 is TGTGCCAGCTCCGGGGCGGGGGGCCGAATAGAGACCCAGTACTTC. It is translated as CASSGAGGRIETQYF.

The V call is TRBV5-1, the J call TRBJ1-1, with D tentatively TRBD1 (6 bases). Germline V gives CDR1 SGHRS, CDR2 YFSETQ. Trimming cost V 2 bases and J 3 bases, with 14 bases left between them. This CDR3 is built from 15 residues. CDR3 nucleotide sequence: TGCGCCAGCAGCTTACAGGGAATTGGTGACACTGAAGCTTTCTTT. This gives the protein CASSLQGIGDTEAFF.

The rearrangement uses TRBV18 and TRBJ2-3, with 9 bases matching TRBD2. CDR1 is KGHSH and CDR2 is LQKENI in the germline V gene. Unmatched junction bases numbered 1, after V lost 2 bases and J lost 4 bases. There are 14 residues in the CDR3. CDR3: CASSPAGGPDTQYF. The CDR3 DNA reads TGTGCCAGCTCACCAGCGGGGGGGCCAGATACGCAGTATTTT. Combining the CDR3 with reference TRBV18 and TRBJ2-3 gives the whole variable domain NAGVMQNPRHLVRRRGQEARLRCSPMKGHSHVYWYRQLPEEGLKFMVYLQKENIIDESGMPKERFSAEFPKEGPSILRIQQVVRGDSAAYFCASSPAGGPDTQYFGPGTRLTVL.

This rearrangement joins TRBV28 to TRBJ2-7; 13 bases line up with TRBD2. V lost 8 bases and J lost 0; bases outside the gene matches: 4. Germline assignment: CDR1 MDHEN and CDR2 SYDVKM. The CDR3 covers 15 residues. The CDR3 DNA reads as TGTGCCAGCGGACTAGCGGGGGAAAGCTCCTACGAGCAGTACGTC. Protein product: CASGLAGESSYEQYV.

This clonotype showed up just a few times. The CDR3 here is CASSGGGDTQYF. The DNA of the CDR3 is TGTGCCAGCAGTGGAGGGGGAGATACGCAGTATTTT. The gene calls are TRBV2 and TRBJ2-3; TRBD1 is a possible D gene (6 bases). The CDR3 has 12 amino acids. The V gene's germline CDR1 is SNHLY and CDR2 FYNNEI. The V gene lost 4 bases and the J gene lost 5 bases, with 7 bases spanning the gap.

In this sample, this clonotype turned up a few times. This rearrangement joins TRBV5-1 to TRBJ2-7, with TRBD1 matching 8 bases. The CDR3 is 15 residues long. Germline V gives CDR1 SGHRS, CDR2 YFSETQ. V was clipped by 4 bases and J by 1 base; unmatched bases: 7. In DNA, the CDR3 is TGCGCCAGCAGCACGTATACAGGGGGATCCTACGAGCAGTACTTC. The encoded protein is CASSTYTGGSYEQYF.

This clonotype was recorded many times. The rearrangement joins TRBV10-3 to TRBJ1-1; TRBD1 is a possible D gene (6 bases). Germline CDR1 and CDR2: ENHRY and SYGVKD. The CDR3 length is 13 residues. Trimming pared 6 bases from V and 5 bases from J, leaving 13 bases between. The CDR3 DNA reads as TGTGCCATCAGCCCCTCTCAGGGGACTGAAGCTTTCTTT. As protein: CAISPSQGTEAFF.

This clonotype was seen at least ten times. This chain links TRBV7-2 with TRBJ2-1, with 10 bases identical to TRBD2. CDR3 length equals 15 residues. Trimming cost V 2 bases and J 10 bases; bases outside gene matches: 8. Germline V gene lookup returns CDR1 SGHTA and CDR2 FQGNSA. The CDR3 loop is CASSLSGGVPWEQFF. The CDR3 bases are TGTGCCAGCAGCTTAAGCGGGGGGGTCCCGTGGGAGCAGTTCTTC.

This clonotype was observed a handful of times. This sequence joins TRBV11-2 and TRBJ2-3; 13 bases are a match to TRBD2. This CDR3 has 18 residues. V was pared by 2 bases and J by 2 bases, with 7 bases of the junction left unmatched. Germline assignment: CDR1 SGHAT and CDR2 FQNNGV. CDR3 in DNA: TGTGCCAGCAGCTTAAGACTAGCGGGGGGCCCTTACACAGATACGCAGTATTTT. Translation gives CASSLRLAGGPYTDTQYF.

This clonotype was detected many times. The V and J genes are TRBV5-1 and TRBJ2-1, with 7 bases aligning to TRBD1. The ends lost 0 bases at V and 8 bases at J; junction bases unmatched: 11. This CDR3 has 16 amino acids. In germline, CDR1 is SGHRS, CDR2 YFSETQ. The CDR3 DNA follows: TGCGCCAGCAGCTTGGTCCCCCCGGCAGGGGGAGATGAGCAGTTCTTC. As protein: CASSLVPPAGGDEQFF.

This clonotype has at least ten counts. V and J are TRBV27 and TRBJ2-5, with D perhaps TRBD1 (6 bases). The CDR3 length is 13 residues. CDR1 MNHEY and CDR2 SMNVEV come from the germline V gene (reference sequence). Deletions cut 4 bases from V and 5 bases from J, with 11 bases between. For the CDR3, the DNA is TGTGCCAGCAGTTCCAGGGGCAGGGAGACCCAGTACTTC. Translated: CASSSRGRETQYF.

The rearrangement joins TRBV4-1 to TRBJ1-1; TRBD1 matches at 7 bases. The CDR3 is 14 amino acids. Germline CDR1 is MGHRA and CDR2 is YSYEKL. The junction had 3 bases not matched to a gene; V was cut back by 0 bases and J by 5 bases. CDR3 coding DNA: TGCGCCAGCAGCCAAGAGCCCAGGGGGACTGAAGCTTTCTTT. Protein: CASSQEPRGTEAFF.

The genes are TRBV12-3 or TRBV12-4 and TRBJ2-7, with D possibly being TRBD1 or TRBD2 (5 bases each). V lost 4 bases and J 12 bases, leaving 13 bases between the germline ends. The CDR3 consists of 11 residues. DNA for the CDR3: TGTGCCAGCAGTTGGGACGGGGTAACGTACTTC. Residues: CASSWDGVTYF.

This clonotype was found many times. One end of the junction varies from germline; a read error may be responsible. This chain links TRBV3-1 with TRBJ1-6; tentative D call: TRBD1 (5 bases). The length of the CDR3 is 12 residues. In germline, CDR1 is LGHDT, CDR2 YNNKEL (reference sequence). The CDR3 loop is CASSFTQRDLNF. The CDR3 DNA reads as TGTGCCAGCAGCTTCACGCAGCGGGACCTAAACTTT.

The CDR3 coding sequence is TGTGCCAGCAGTTACCAAAACAGCGGGCCCATGAGGCAGTACGTC. This translates into CASSYQNSGPMRQYV. The J gene is TRBJ2-7, the V gene TRBV6-2 or TRBV6-3; tentatively, D is TRBD2 (6 bases). V was pared by 2 bases and J by 9 bases, with 20 bases between. Germline V gives CDR1 MNHEY, CDR2 SVGEGT. This CDR3 comprises 15 residues.

The chain uses TRBV5-1 and TRBJ2-7, with a possible D match to TRBD1 (5 bases). Germline V lookup: CDR1 SGHRS, CDR2 YFSETQ. The CDR3 has 13 amino acids. The V gene lost 4 bases and the J gene lost 6 bases, with 14 bases spanning the gap. The CDR3 DNA reads as TGCGCCAGCAGCGTTGCAGGGATGAGCGAGCAGTACTTC. Encoded protein: CASSVAGMSEQYF.

This clonotype occurred a few times. The CDR3 here is CASSYSQGFSYEQYF. CDR3 DNA sequence: TGTGCCAGCAGTTACTCGCAGGGTTTCTCCTACGAGCAGTACTTC. This chain joins TRBV6-2 or TRBV6-3 and TRBJ2-7; D is perhaps TRBD1 (5 bases). Per germline, CDR1 MNHEY and CDR2 SVGEGT. This CDR3 spans 15 amino acids. The V gene lost 0 bases and the J gene lost 0 bases, with 9 bases spanning the gap.

Notes on this clonotype: Given a much more abundant clone one base away, this may be a read error. The rearrangement links TRBV5-5 to TRBJ1-5; a weak D match, TRBD1 (5 bases). This CDR3 comprises 13 residues. The germline V gene encodes CDR1 SGHKS and CDR2 YYEKEE (reference sequence). V shed 2 bases and J shed 11 bases, with 14 bases lying between them. The CDR3 DNA sequence: TGTGCCAGCAGCTTTGAGTCCGCGACAGCCCAGCATTTT. The encoded protein is CASSFESATAQHF.

This clonotype came up a few times. The chain uses TRBV28 and TRBJ2-1; the D is unclear. Germline V gene sequence: CDR1 MDHEN, CDR2 SYDVKM. The CDR3 loop spans 15 amino acids. The germline V and J ends were trimmed by 2 bases and 6 bases, with 14 bases remaining between them. The CDR3 region is CASSLEDGGRNEQFF. CDR3 DNA sequence: TGTGCCAGCAGTTTAGAGGACGGCGGTCGCAATGAGCAGTTCTTC.

The chain links TRBV6-2 or TRBV6-3 to TRBJ1-2; TRBD1 might be the D (6 bases). The germline CDR1 and CDR2 sequences are MNHEY and SVGEGT. The CDR3 loop spans 14 amino acids. Trimming stripped 7 bases from V and 4 bases from J, with 16 bases between. CDR3 in DNA: TGTGCCAGCATTAACAGCGGCAGGGGCTATGGCTACACCTTC. This gives the protein CASINSGRGYGYTF.

The chain combines TRBV5-1 with TRBJ1-2; 8 bases map to TRBD1. Germline values: CDR1 SGHRS, CDR2 YFSETQ. The CDR3 sequence is 14 residues long. V dropped 4 bases and J dropped 8; count of bases not matched to a gene: 10. In DNA form, the CDR3 reads TGCGCCAGCAGCGATACAGGGGGTGGTGGAGGCTACACCTTC. Amino acids: CASSDTGGGGGYTF.

This chain links TRBV7-9 with TRBJ2-1; TRBD1 matches at 8 bases. J gave up 7 bases and V 4 bases, and 9 bases lay outside the gene matches. The CDR3 contains 15 residues. Germline CDR1 and CDR2: SEHNR and FQNEAQ (reference sequence). The CDR3 DNA follows: TGTGCCAGCAGCTCGACAGGGGATCCTAGAAATGAGCAGTTCTTC. Protein sequence: CASSSTGDPRNEQFF.